Below, 12 T cell receptor beta chains from the same sample are listed, as sequenced in a study of blood T cell repertoires in COVID-19. The protocol was immunoSEQ multiplex PCR, while the TCRdb copy is restricted to in-frame clones and leaves out a portion. The table shows about 180,000 clones, with about 89% occurring only once. The specimen was peripheral blood. These receptors were collected from a man younger than 35 who had recovered from COVID-19.

CDR3 bases: TGTGCCAGCAGTGAAGCGCTTAAGGGGGGGACTTCGGGTGGCTACACCTTC. This encodes CASSEALKGGTSGGYTF. The chain carries TRBV2 and TRBJ1-2; weak D call: TRBD1 (6 bases). This CDR3 has 17 residues. Germline CDR1 is SNHLY and CDR2 is FYNNEI. V gave up 0 bases and J gave up 7 bases, with 21 bases separating them.

Only a few counts were recorded for this clone. The rearrangement links TRBV7-3 to TRBJ2-2, with 13 nucleotides matching TRBD2. Germline V lookup: CDR1 SGHTA, CDR2 FQGTGA. The length of the CDR3 is 17 residues. J lost 5 bases, V lost 5 bases, and 8 bases had no gene match. CDR3 sequence reads: CASSPGLAGVSTGELFF. CDR3 sequence (DNA): TGTGCCAGCAGCCCTGGACTAGCGGGAGTATCGACCGGGGAGCTGTTTTTT.

The rearrangement uses TRBV6-2 or TRBV6-3 and TRBJ1-1, with 8 bases lining up with TRBD1. Germline trimming cut 6 bases from V and 5 bases from J; bases unmatched to any gene: 8. This CDR3 contains 14 residues. Germline V gene sequence: CDR1 MNHEY, CDR2 SVGEGT. As DNA, the CDR3 is TGTGCCAGCAGGTACGACAGGGGAAGGACTGAAGCTTTCTTT. Amino acid sequence: CASRYDRGRTEAFF.

The V gene is TRBV5-1, the J gene TRBJ2-1; 11 nucleotides match TRBD1. CDR3 size: 17 residues. CDR1 and CDR2 (germline): SGHRS, YFSETQ. V dropped 4 bases and J dropped 9; count of bases not matched to a gene: 15. The CDR3 reads CASSAGGGQGGIGEQFF. In DNA, the CDR3 is TGCGCCAGCAGCGCCGGCGGGGGACAGGGGGGAATTGGTGAGCAGTTCTTC.

This chain connects TRBV18 to TRBJ2-7; 11 positions match TRBD1. The germline gives CDR1 KGHSH, CDR2 LQKENI. With 5 bases clipped from V and 4 bases from J, the junction kept 4 bases outside the gene matches. The CDR3 extends over 14 amino acids. The CDR3, as DNA: TGTGCCAGCTCAGCGGACAGGGGGCGTTACGAGCAGTACTTC. It yields the protein CASSADRGRYEQYF.

V gene TRBV6-5 combines with J gene TRBJ2-5, with 10 bases aligning to TRBD1. Trimming cost V 2 bases and J 5 bases; bases outside gene matches: 2. Per the germline V gene, CDR1 is MNHEY and CDR2 is SVGAGI. The CDR3 has 14 amino acids. For the CDR3, the DNA is TGTGCCAGCAGTTACGGGACAGGGGTTGAGACCCAGTACTTC. Translated: CASSYGTGVETQYF.

The chain uses TRBV4-3 and TRBJ1-6; D is perhaps TRBD1 (5 bases). The V and J ends lost 0 bases and 8 bases respectively, with 8 bases between them. Germline loops: CDR1 LGHNA, CDR2 YSLEER. The CDR3 extends over 14 amino acids. The CDR3 nucleotides are TGCGCCAGCAGCCAAGAGATCAGGGATTCACCCCTCCACTTT. Translated, it gives CASSQEIRDSPLHF.

V usage is TRBV3-1 (or the pseudogene TRBV3-2) and J usage is TRBJ2-1; D is uncertain. Germline assignment: CDR1 LGHDT and CDR2 YNNKEL (reference sequence). The CDR3 is 15 amino acids. The V gene lost 2 bases and the J gene lost 0 bases, with 8 bases spanning the gap. CDR3 protein: CASSQRVSSYNEQFF. CDR3 bases: TGTGCCAGCAGCCAACGGGTTAGCTCCTACAATGAGCAGTTCTTC.

This clone showed up just a few times. The genes are TRBV6-5 and TRBJ2-1, with 11 bases fitting TRBD2. The CDR3 length is 16 residues. Per the germline V gene, CDR1 is MNHEY and CDR2 is SVGAGI. J gave up 3 bases and V 0 bases, and 1 base lay outside the gene matches. The CDR3 DNA is TGTGCCAGCAGTTACTCAGGACTAGCGGGCTACAATGAGCAGTTCTTC. As protein: CASSYSGLAGYNEQFF.

This chain links TRBV6-1 with TRBJ2-7; 9 bases agree with TRBD2. The CDR3 sequence is 18 residues long. Trimming cost V 0 bases and J 4 bases; bases outside gene matches: 13. CDR1 and CDR2 from the germline V gene are MNHNS and SASEGT. The CDR3 nucleotides are TGTGCCAGCAGTGAAGCGCGGGTAGGACTAGCGACCACGTACGAGCAGTACTTC. The encoded protein is CASSEARVGLATTYEQYF.

The rearrangement joins TRBV1 to TRBJ2-7; the table's TRBD2 call for D was not verified on the DNA. TRBV1 is described as a pseudogene. There are 17 residues in the CDR3. This CDR3 reads CTSSQVPSVVRPYEQYF. As DNA, the CDR3 is TGCACCAGCAGCCAAGTACCTAGCGTGGTCCGGCCTTACGAGCAGTACTTC.

This clone was detected only once. The V call is TRBV29-1, the J call TRBJ2-2; tentatively, D is TRBD1 (5 bases). V lost 4 bases and J 1 base, leaving 10 bases between the germline ends. Germline CDR1 and CDR2: SQVTM and ANQGSEA. The CDR3 has 14 residues. The CDR3 DNA reads as TGCAGCGTTGTAAGGGGTCGGAACACCGGGGAGCTGTTTTTT. Protein product: CSVVRGRNTGELFF.